This T cell receptor (beta chain) was documented in a study of Ad26.COV2.S vaccination and SARS-CoV-2 variants. The protocol was immunoSEQ multiplex PCR, while the TCRdb copy is restricted to in-frame clones and leaves out a portion. The table records about 350,000 clones, 92% of them present only once. Remarks on this clone: What it binds is unknown.

Overall study findings and caveats: Following vaccination, spike-specific CD8+ and CD4+ T cell responses reportedly exhibited substantial breadth. Placebo recipients had lower spike-specific TCR breadth than vaccine recipients. Overall T cell responses may have been underestimated by the analyses of TCR breadth and depth. Vaccine and placebo recipients had comparable breadth of non-spike TCRs.

Trimming at V came to 0 bases and at J to 3 bases, leaving 5 bases not matched to a gene. Germline V gives CDR1 SGDLS, CDR2 YYNGEE. The CDR3 totals 16 residues. The receptor was isolated from a human donor who had recovered from COVID-19. This sequence joins TRBV9 and TRBJ2-5, with TRBD1 matching 10 bases. Specimen: peripheral blood, collected after recovery from COVID-19. The CDR3 loop reads CASSVGMGTGEETQYF. In DNA, the CDR3 is TGTGCCAGCAGCGTAGGTATGGGGACAGGGGAAGAGACCCAGTACTTC.